These 32 T cell receptor beta chains were sequenced from one sample in a study of T cells after yellow fever vaccination. Via MiXCR, TCRdb re-called the 5' RACE reads, giving one row per CDR3 protein. Found here are around 500,000 distinct CDR3 sequences, 21% of them singletons; the top ten hold about 16%. This specimen was PBMCs, taken approximately 22 days after the first yellow fever vaccination. These receptor sequences come from a man aged 18 to 29 who received the YFV17D yellow fever vaccine.

This clonotype was seen only a few times. V gene TRBV6-2 or TRBV6-3 combines with J gene TRBJ1-1; TRBD1 aligns across 7 bases. This CDR3 is 12 amino acids long. Germline loops: CDR1 MNHEY, CDR2 SVGEGT. V gave up 6 bases and J gave up 7 bases; unmatched junction bases: 5. The CDR3 DNA reads TGTGCCAGCAGAACAGGACAGGTTGAAGCTTTCTTT. This gives the protein CASRTGQVEAFF.

V is TRBV9 and J is TRBJ1-3; 7 bases align to TRBD1. CDR1 and CDR2 from the germline V gene are SGDLS and YYNGEE. The CDR3 runs 14 residues. The J segment lost 8 bases and the V segment lost 3 bases, leaving 8 bases of the junction unmatched. For the CDR3, the DNA is TGTGCCAGCAGCGGACAGGGCGCGGGGTACACCATATATTTT. Its protein product is CASSGQGAGYTIYF.

This clonotype was seen at least ten times. The chain carries TRBV4-1 and TRBJ1-5; D is undetermined. The CDR3 contains 15 residues. Germline V lookup: CDR1 MGHRA, CDR2 YSYEKL. The V and J ends lost 3 bases and 0 bases respectively, with 9 bases between them. DNA for the CDR3: TGCGCCAGCAGCCAGAGACACGTTAGCAATCAGCCCCAGCATTTT. This codes for CASSQRHVSNQPQHF.

This clonotype came up a few times. V gene TRBV7-2 combines with J gene TRBJ2-4, with 7 bases fitting TRBD2. The J segment lost 5 bases and the V segment lost 0 bases, leaving 1 base of the junction unmatched. The germline CDR1 and CDR2 sequences are SGHTA and FQGNSA. CDR3 length: 14 residues. The CDR3 protein is CASSLAGGENIQYF. In nucleotides, the CDR3 is TGTGCCAGCAGCTTAGCGGGGGGGGAAAACATTCAGTACTTC.

The chain uses TRBV5-1 and TRBJ2-3; D possibly corresponds to TRBD2 (7 bases). The CDR3 loop spans 14 amino acids. The germline V gene has CDR1 SGHRS and CDR2 YFSETQ. Trimming took off 7 bases at V and 3 bases at J, with 15 bases between the two ends. The CDR3 region has the DNA TGCGCCAGCGAAGGGGGGGCGAGGACAGATACGCAGTATTTT. Translation: CASEGGARTDTQYF. The full variable domain, rest sourced from reference TRBV5-1 and TRBJ2-3, is KAGVTQTPRYLIKTRGQQVTLSCSPISGHRSVSWYQQTPGQGLQFLFEYFSETQRNKGNFPGRFSGRQFSNSRSEMNVSTLELGDSALYLCASEGGARTDTQYFGPGTRLTVL.

V usage is TRBV27 and J usage is TRBJ1-3; D gene unclear. Trimming left V 2 bases short and J 0 bases short, with 5 bases between. CDR1 MNHEY and CDR2 SMNVEV come from the germline V gene (reference sequence). CDR3 length equals 14 residues. CDR3 in DNA: TGTGCCAGCAGTTTAAGCCTCTCTGGAAACACCATATATTTT. Its protein product is CASSLSLSGNTIYF.

The chain is built from TRBV7-3 and TRBJ2-7; unclear D gene. Deletions cut 0 bases from V and 6 bases from J, with 9 bases between. The CDR3 has 13 residues. Germline CDR1 is SGHTA and CDR2 is FQGTGA. CDR3 nucleotides: TGTGCCAGCAGCTTAACTACGTGGGGCGAGCAGTACGTC. Amino acid sequence: CASSLTTWGEQYV.

This clonotype was seen only a few times. The chain has TRBV24-1 and TRBJ2-1; D gene uncertain. The V and J ends lost 4 bases and 6 bases respectively, with 6 bases between them. The CDR3 length is 12 residues. CDR1 and CDR2 from the germline V gene are KGHDR and SFDVKD. The chain's CDR3 is CATSDPLNEQFF. The CDR3 nucleotides read TGTGCCACCAGTGACCCCCTCAATGAGCAGTTCTTC.

V and J are TRBV5-1 and TRBJ1-2; D possibly corresponds to TRBD1 (6 bases). The CDR3 is 15 amino acids. V lost 2 bases and J 2 bases, leaving 13 bases between the germline ends. CDR1 SGHRS and CDR2 YFSETQ come from the germline V gene. CDR3: CASSFTGTANYGYTF. The CDR3 DNA follows: TGCGCCAGCAGCTTTACAGGGACTGCCAACTATGGCTACACCTTC.

This clonotype has a single count. One end of the junction does not line up with germline, which may come from a read error. CDR3 protein: CASTGGYRAYSEQFF. CDR3 nucleotide sequence: TGTGCCAGTACCGGGGGGTACCGGGCCTACAGTGAGCAGTTCTTC. V gene TRBV19 combines with J gene TRBJ2-1; the match to TRBD2 covers 7 bases. The germline gives CDR1 LNHDA, CDR2 SQIVND (reference sequence). This CDR3 comprises 15 residues.

This sequence joins TRBV12-3 or TRBV12-4 and TRBJ2-1, with TRBD1 matching over 8 bases. With 6 bases clipped from V and 6 bases from J, the junction kept 7 bases outside the gene matches. The CDR3 loop spans 14 amino acids. CDR3 protein: CASSYGQGSNEQFF. CDR3 DNA sequence: TGTGCCAGCAGCTACGGACAGGGAAGCAATGAGCAGTTCTTC.

CDR3 loop: CSATPQVSNQPQHF. The CDR3 DNA sequence: TGCAGTGCAACCCCCCAGGTTAGCAATCAGCCCCAGCATTTT. V and J are TRBV20-1 and TRBJ1-5; D gene ambiguous. Germline CDR1 is DFQATT and CDR2 is SNEGSKA (reference sequence). The CDR3 spans 14 residues. The V end lost 6 bases, the J end lost 0 bases, and 12 bases lay between the germline ends.

Regarding this clonotype: One junction end disagrees with the germline gene, perhaps due to a read error. CDR3 sequence: CAISDPTRGNYNELFF. The CDR3, as DNA: TGTGCCATCAGTGACCCCACGCGCGGGAACTACAATGAGCTGTTCTTC. The gene calls are TRBV10-3 and TRBJ2-1; TRBD2 is a possible D gene (6 bases). Germline loops: CDR1 ENHRY, CDR2 SYGVKD. This CDR3 spans 16 amino acids.

This clonotype was detected only a few times. The rearrangement links TRBV7-2 to TRBJ2-5; no firm D call. Germline loops: CDR1 SGHTA, CDR2 FQGNSA. V dropped 4 bases and J dropped 2 bases, with 11 bases sitting between them. The length of the CDR3 is 14 residues. The CDR3 DNA reads TGTGCCAGCAGCTACAGTCACATGCAAGAGACCCAGTACTTC. This translates into CASSYSHMQETQYF. Supplemented by reference TRBV7-2 and TRBJ2-5, the full variable domain reads GAGVSQSPSNKVTEKGKDVELRCDPISGHTALYWYRQSLGQGLEFLIYFQGNSAPDKSGLPSDRFSAERTGGSVSTLTIQRTQQEDSAVYLCASSYSHMQETQYFGPGTRLLVL.

The chain joins TRBV24-1 to TRBJ2-5; D perhaps matches TRBD2 (6 bases). Trimming took off 4 bases at V and 4 bases at J, with 12 bases between the two ends. Germline V CDR1 and CDR2: KGHDR, SFDVKD. The CDR3 has 14 residues. CDR3 bases: TGTGCCACCAGTGACCCCGGGCGGGGAGAGACCCAGTACTTC. It is translated as CATSDPGRGETQYF.

This clonotype was recorded at least ten times. V gene TRBV12-3 or TRBV12-4 combines with J gene TRBJ1-5; no reliable D call. The CDR3 covers 13 residues. V lost 6 bases, J lost 4 bases, and 10 bases lay in between. The CDR3: CASSRRENQPQHF. CDR3 bases: TGTGCCAGCAGCCGCCGGGAGAATCAGCCCCAGCATTTT.

This chain joins TRBV4-3 and TRBJ2-1; the D gene is possibly TRBD2 (6 bases). This CDR3 has 14 amino acids. Germline CDR1 LGHNA, CDR2 YSLEER. Between the trimmed V and J ends, which lost 0 bases and 9 bases, there was a span of 12 bases. The CDR3 here is CASSQEVVRGEQFF. Written as DNA, the CDR3 is TGCGCCAGCAGCCAAGAAGTAGTGCGGGGTGAGCAGTTCTTC.

CDR3 nucleotide sequence: TGTGCCAGCAGCCCCGGTTGGGGAGGTTACGAGCAGTACTTC. This gives the protein CASSPGWGGYEQYF. The chain combines TRBV7-8 with TRBJ2-7; D perhaps matches TRBD2 (6 bases). Germline V lookup: CDR1 SGHVS, CDR2 FQNEAQ. This CDR3 contains 14 residues. Trimming shortened V by 5 bases and J by 4 bases, and 15 bases separated the two germline ends.

The chain couples TRBV5-1 to TRBJ2-3; tentative D call: TRBD1 (6 bases). V was clipped by 5 bases and J by 2 bases, with 12 bases between them. CDR1 and CDR2 from the germline V gene are SGHRS and YFSETQ. The CDR3 has 14 amino acids. CDR3: CASRNRDNTDTQYF. The CDR3 DNA sequence: TGCGCCAGCAGGAACAGGGACAACACAGATACGCAGTATTTT.

This chain links TRBV2 with TRBJ2-7; TRBD2 matches at 8 bases. This CDR3 is built from 15 residues. V was clipped by 8 bases and J by 11 bases; unmatched bases: 20. The V gene's germline CDR1 is SNHLY and CDR2 FYNNEI. The CDR3 loop is CASSSLLGSGTSKYV. The CDR3 DNA follows: TGTGCCAGCTCCTCCCTCTTAGGTAGCGGGACCAGCAAGTACGTC.

A few counts support this clonotype. J is TRBJ1-2 and V is TRBV7-9; a possible D gene is TRBD1 (6 bases). Germline CDR1 is SEHNR and CDR2 is FQNEAQ (reference sequence). The germline V and J ends were trimmed by 7 bases and 7 bases, with 19 bases remaining between them. CDR3 size: 14 residues. CDR3 sequence (DNA): TGTGCCAGCACCCTAGAAGGGGGTCCCTTTGGCTACACCTTC. Protein: CASTLEGGPFGYTF.

The rearrangement links TRBV24-1 to TRBJ2-1; D is unresolved. Germline-derived CDR1 and CDR2 are KGHDR and SFDVKD. Trimming left V 3 bases short and J 16 bases short, with 6 bases between. The CDR3 runs 9 residues. The CDR3 coding sequence is TGTGCCACCAGTGATGGTCACTTCTTC. It yields the protein CATSDGHFF.

The rearrangement uses TRBV12-3 or TRBV12-4 and TRBJ1-3; D remains ambiguous. The CDR3 runs 14 residues. V gave up 5 bases and J gave up 7 bases, with 15 bases separating them. CDR3 DNA sequence: TGTGCCAGCAGTAGCCCCCCTGAGGCTAACACCATATATTTT. As protein: CASSSPPEANTIYF.

The chain is built from TRBV4-3 and TRBJ2-1, with 8 positions matching TRBD1. Germline trimming cut 3 bases from V and 7 bases from J; bases unmatched to any gene: 11. Germline assignment: CDR1 LGHNA and CDR2 YSLEER. The CDR3 has 16 residues. CDR3 in amino acids: CASSHTRGRTWNEQFF. CDR3 coding DNA: TGCGCCAGCAGCCACACCAGGGGGCGAACTTGGAATGAGCAGTTCTTC.

This clonotype has only a few counts. V and J are TRBV20-1 and TRBJ2-3, with D perhaps TRBD1 or TRBD2 (5 bases each). The germline V and J ends were trimmed by 3 bases and 5 bases, with 12 bases remaining between them. This CDR3 is 13 amino acids long. Germline V gene data show CDR1 as DFQATT and CDR2 as SNEGSKA (reference sequence). CDR3 sequence reads: CSASSPGRDTQYF. CDR3 nucleotides: TGCAGTGCTAGTTCGCCGGGGCGAGATACGCAGTATTTT.

This clonotype has a handful of counts. The chain employs TRBV20-1 and TRBJ2-1; D is unresolved. Germline V gene data show CDR1 as DFQATT and CDR2 as SNEGSKA (reference sequence). Trimming pared 2 bases from V and 4 bases from J, leaving 18 bases between. The CDR3 has 16 amino acids. The CDR3 protein is CSARNKRVPFYNEQFF. The DNA for the CDR3 is TGCAGTGCTAGAAATAAGAGAGTCCCGTTTTACAATGAGCAGTTCTTC.

This chain connects TRBV30 to TRBJ2-7, with D perhaps TRBD1 or TRBD2 (5 bases each). Trimming removed 2 bases at V and 0 bases at J, with 11 bases between. The CDR3 length is 14 residues. CDR1 and CDR2 from the germline V gene are GTSNPN and SVGIG (reference sequence). CDR3 sequence (DNA): TGTGCCTGGAGTCGGGACGGCAGCTCCTACGAGCAGTACTTC. Translated, it gives CAWSRDGSSYEQYF.

This clonotype was seen only once. The rearrangement joins TRBV6-5 to TRBJ2-3; D is ambiguous. The germline CDR1 and CDR2 sequences are MNHEY and SVGAGI. The CDR3 length is 14 residues. V lost 0 bases and J 0 bases, leaving 4 bases between the germline ends. In DNA form, the CDR3 reads TGTGCCAGCAGTTACTCGTTCAGCACAGATACGCAGTATTTT. As protein: CASSYSFSTDTQYF.

V is TRBV12-3 or TRBV12-4 and J is TRBJ2-3; weak D call: TRBD2 (5 bases). The CDR3 is 13 amino acids. Trimming removed 6 bases from V and 4 bases from J, with 11 bases in between. The CDR3 here is CASSYGRPDTQYF. The CDR3 DNA follows: TGTGCCAGCAGCTATGGGAGACCAGATACGCAGTATTTT.

This chain uses TRBV30 with TRBJ1-6; 8 bases match TRBD1. Germline values: CDR1 GTSNPN, CDR2 SVGIG (reference sequence). V shed 8 bases, J shed 8 bases, and the junction held 14 bases outside the gene matches. This CDR3 is 15 amino acids long. As DNA, the CDR3 is TGTGCCGGCCGACAGTCCACAGGGGGTTATTCACCCCTCCACTTT. This gives the protein CAGRQSTGGYSPLHF. Combining the CDR3 with reference TRBV30 and TRBJ1-6 gives the whole variable domain SQTIHQWPATLVQPVGSPLSLECTVEGTSNPNLYWYRQAAGRGLQLLFYSVGIGQISSEVPQNLSASRPQDRQFILSSKKLLLSDSGFYLCAGRQSTGGYSPLHFGNGTRLTVT.

V gene TRBV4-1 combines with J gene TRBJ2-3; no definite D call. Trimming removed 3 bases from V and 4 bases from J, with 11 bases in between. The CDR3 sequence is 14 residues long. Per germline, CDR1 MGHRA and CDR2 YSYEKL. The CDR3 bases are TGCGCCAGCAGCCAGGTCACTGGAGCAGATACGCAGTATTTT. This gives the protein CASSQVTGADTQYF.

This chain uses TRBV5-4 with TRBJ2-3; 10 bases match TRBD2. This CDR3 spans 15 amino acids. V lost 4 bases, J lost 4 bases, and 6 bases stayed unmatched. CDR1 is SGHNT and CDR2 is YYREEE in the germline V gene (reference sequence). Here the CDR3 reads CASSSGGVTADTQYF. The CDR3 DNA is TGTGCCAGCAGCAGCGGGGGGGTAACGGCAGATACGCAGTATTTT.